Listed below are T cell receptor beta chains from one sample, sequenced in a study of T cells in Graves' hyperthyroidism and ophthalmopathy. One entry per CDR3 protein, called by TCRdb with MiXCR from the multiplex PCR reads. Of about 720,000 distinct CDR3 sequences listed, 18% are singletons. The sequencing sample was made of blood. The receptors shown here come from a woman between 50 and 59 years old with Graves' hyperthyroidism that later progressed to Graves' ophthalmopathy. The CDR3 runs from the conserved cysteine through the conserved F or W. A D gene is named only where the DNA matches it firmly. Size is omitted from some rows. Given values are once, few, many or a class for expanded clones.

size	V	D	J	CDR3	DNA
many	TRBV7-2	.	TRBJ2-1	CASSLIGQGDEQFF	TGTGCCAGCAGCTTAATCGGTCAGGGCGATGAGCAGTTCTTC
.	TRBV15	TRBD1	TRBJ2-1	CATRQGPYNEQFF	TGTGCCACGCGACAGGGACCCTACAATGAGCAGTTCTTC
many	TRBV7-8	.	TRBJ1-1	CASSSGTQNTEAFF	TGTGCCAGCAGCTCCGGTACACAGAACACTGAAGCTTTCTTT
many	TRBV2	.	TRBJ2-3	CASSEGGLLGTQYF	TGTGCCAGCAGTGAAGGCGGCCTTCTTGGGACGCAGTATTTT
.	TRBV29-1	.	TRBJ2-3	CSVTGRGSTDTQYF	TGCAGCGTTACAGGGAGGGGTTCCACAGATACGCAGTATTTT
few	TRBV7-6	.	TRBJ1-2	CASSLRGGGYTF	TGTGCCAGCAGCTTGCGGGGCGGTGGCTACACCTTC
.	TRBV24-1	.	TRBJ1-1	CASSFRGGVYTEAFF	TGTGCCAGCAGTTTTAGGGGGGGGGTCTACACTGAAGCTTTCTTT
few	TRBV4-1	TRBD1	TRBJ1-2	CASSQEGWDRMNGYTF	TGCGCCAGCAGCCAAGAGGGGTGGGACAGAATGAATGGCTACACCTTC
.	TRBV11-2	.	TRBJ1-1	CASSQRWTENTEAFF	TGTGCCAGCAGCCAAAGATGGACAGAGAACACTGAAGCTTTCTTT
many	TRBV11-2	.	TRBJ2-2	CASSSRSQGSTGELFF	TGTGCCAGCAGCTCCAGATCGCAGGGTTCCACCGGGGAGCTGTTTTTT
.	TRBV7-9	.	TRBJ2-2	CASNLEGDTGELFF	TGTGCCAGCAACTTAGAGGGTGACACCGGGGAGCTGTTTTTT
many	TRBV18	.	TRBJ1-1	CASSRGERGTEAFF	TGTGCCAGCTCAAGGGGAGAAAGGGGCACTGAAGCTTTCTTT
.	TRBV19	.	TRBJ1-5	CASSIGHSSNQPQHF	TGTGCCAGTAGTATTGGACACTCTAGCAATCAGCCCCAGCATTTT
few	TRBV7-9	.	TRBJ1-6	CASSLGEGGNSPLHF	TGTGCCAGCAGCTTAGGCGAGGGCGGGAATTCACCCCTCCACTTT
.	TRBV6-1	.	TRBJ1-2	CASSEFGSLPSYGYTF	TGTGCCAGCAGTGAATTCGGGTCTCTCCCCTCTTATGGCTACACCTTC
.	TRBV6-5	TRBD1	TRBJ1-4	CASSYQGTATNEKLFF	TGTGCCAGCAGTTACCAGGGGACAGCAACTAATGAAAAACTGTTTTTT
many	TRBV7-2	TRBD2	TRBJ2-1	CASSNTPNSERGVNNEQFF	TGTGCCAGCAGCAATACCCCGAATTCTGAGCGGGGGGTTAACAATGAGCAGTTCTTC
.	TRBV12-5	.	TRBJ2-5	CASGLVRAGASVGTQYF	TGTGCTAGTGGTTTGGTCCGGGCAGGAGCCTCGGTAGGGACCCAGTACTTC
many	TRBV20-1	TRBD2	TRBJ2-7	CSAMGLDYDEQYF	TGCAGTGCTATGGGACTAGATTATGACGAGCAGTACTTC
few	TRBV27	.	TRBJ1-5	CASSRRAQGKYSNQPQHF	TGTGCCAGCAGTCGACGGGCGCAGGGGAAGTATAGCAATCAGCCCCAGCATTTT
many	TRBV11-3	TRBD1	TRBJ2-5	CASSLNQGARETQYF	TGTGCCAGCAGCTTGAATCAGGGGGCGAGGGAGACCCAGTACTTC
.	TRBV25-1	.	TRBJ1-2	CASSEYPTATYGYTF	TGTGCCAGCAGTGAATACCCAACAGCGACCTATGGCTACACCTTC
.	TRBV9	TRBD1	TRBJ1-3	CASSVSGQGFGNTIYF	TGTGCCAGCAGCGTATCCGGACAGGGTTTTGGAAACACCATATATTTT
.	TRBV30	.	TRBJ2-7	CAWSLLGSYEQYF	TGTGCCTGGAGCCTCTTGGGGTCCTACGAGCAGTACTTC
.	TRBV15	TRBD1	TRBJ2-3	CATSTGVRTDTQYF	TGTGCCACCAGTACAGGGGTTCGCACAGATACGCAGTATTTT
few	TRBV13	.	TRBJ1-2	CASSLVGAGYTF	TGTGCCAGCAGCTTAGTTGGGGCTGGCTACACCTTC